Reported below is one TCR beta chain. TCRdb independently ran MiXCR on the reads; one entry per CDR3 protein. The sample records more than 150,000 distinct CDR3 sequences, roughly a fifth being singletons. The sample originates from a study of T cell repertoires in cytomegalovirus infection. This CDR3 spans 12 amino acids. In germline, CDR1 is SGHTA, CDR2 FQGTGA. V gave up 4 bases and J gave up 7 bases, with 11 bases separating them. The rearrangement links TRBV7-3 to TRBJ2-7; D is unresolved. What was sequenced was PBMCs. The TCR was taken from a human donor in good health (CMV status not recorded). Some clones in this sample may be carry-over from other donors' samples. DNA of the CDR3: TGTGCCAGCAGCTCAGGCGTGGGTGAGCAGTACTTC. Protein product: CASSSGVGEQYF.